The 16 T cell receptor beta chains in this list originate from one sample, sequenced in a study of cytomegalovirus exposure and HLA in healthy donors. PCR primers comprised 60 Vbeta and 13 Jbeta primers. Measured with immunoSEQ multiplex PCR; TCRdb has only the in-frame clones, and not every one. The sample lists 210,000 or so clones, roughly 78% occurring once. What was sequenced was PBMCs. These receptors came from a boy aged 10-17 years in good health and CMV-seronegative.

This chain joins TRBV19 and TRBJ2-7; 10 bases fit TRBD1. The CDR3 totals 15 residues. J was trimmed by 5 bases and V by 3 bases; bases with no gene match: 7. Looked up from germline, CDR1 is LNHDA and CDR2 is SQIVND (reference sequence). The CDR3, as DNA: TGTGCCAGTAGTATTCCGGGACAGGGGACCCACGAGCAGTACTTC. This codes for CASSIPGQGTHEQYF.

This clone was found once. The CDR3, as DNA: TGTGCCAGCAGCTTAGCGGGGGGGAGAAACATTCAGTACTTC. Protein product: CASSLAGGRNIQYF. V gene TRBV7-9 combines with J gene TRBJ2-4; 7 bases match TRBD2. CDR3 length: 14 residues. V dropped 0 bases and J dropped 6; count of bases not matched to a gene: 2. Germline loops: CDR1 SEHNR, CDR2 FQNEAQ (reference sequence).

Written as DNA, the CDR3 is TGTGCCAGCAGCTCAGCGGACGGCAATCAGCCCCAGCATTTT. Translation: CASSSADGNQPQHF. The V call is TRBV5-6, the J call TRBJ1-5; D gene ambiguous. Looked up from germline, CDR1 is SGHDT and CDR2 is YYEEEE. V gave up 3 bases and J gave up 2 bases, with 9 bases separating them. The CDR3 spans 14 residues. Full variable domain (rest looked up from reference TRBV5-6 and TRBJ1-5): DAGVTQSPTHLIKTRGQQVTLRCSPKSGHDTVSWYQQALGQGPQFIFQYYEEEERQRGNFPDRFSGHQFPNYSSELNVNALLLGDSALYLCASSSADGNQPQHFGDGTRLSIL.

The chain uses TRBV27 and TRBJ2-7; no definite D call. Deletions cut 0 bases from V and 6 bases from J, with 15 bases between. The CDR3 extends over 15 amino acids. Germline V CDR1 and CDR2: MNHEY, SMNVEV (reference sequence). CDR3 amino acids: CASSLSRRRPTEQYF. The CDR3 DNA reads as TGTGCCAGCAGTTTATCGCGGCGTCGGCCCACCGAGCAGTACTTC.

The rearrangement joins TRBV9 to TRBJ2-3; weak D call: TRBD2 (5 bases). Trimming took off 0 bases at V and 7 bases at J, with 15 bases between the two ends. This CDR3 comprises 15 residues. Germline CDR1 and CDR2: SGDLS and YYNGEE. As DNA, the CDR3 is TGTGCCAGCAGCGTAGAGGTGGGAGAGCAGAATACGCAGTATTTT. Its translation: CASSVEVGEQNTQYF.

This clone has only a few counts. The chain carries TRBV6-1 and TRBJ1-3, with TRBD1 matching over 8 bases. CDR1 and CDR2 from the germline V gene are MNHNS and SASEGT. The CDR3 sequence is 16 residues long. J was trimmed by 2 bases and V by 4 bases; bases with no gene match: 7. CDR3 sequence reads: CASSVSGGLPGNTIYF. In DNA form, the CDR3 reads TGTGCCAGCAGTGTTTCAGGGGGCTTACCTGGAAACACCATATATTTT.

The chain recombines TRBV5-1 with TRBJ1-1; unclear D gene. There are 14 residues in the CDR3. Trimming took 4 bases from V and 6 from J, leaving 16 bases between them. Germline V gene sequence: CDR1 SGHRS, CDR2 YFSETQ. CDR3: CASSPGVVSSEAFF. The CDR3 DNA sequence: TGCGCCAGCAGCCCGGGAGTGGTAAGCTCTGAAGCTTTCTTT. The entire variable domain, with the rest obtained from reference TRBV5-1 and TRBJ1-1, is as follows: KAGVTQTPRYLIKTRGQQVTLSCSPISGHRSVSWYQQTPGQGLQFLFEYFSETQRNKGNFPGRFSGRQFSNSRSEMNVSTLELGDSALYLCASSPGVVSSEAFFGQGTRLTVV.

This sequence joins TRBV30 and TRBJ2-5; tentative D call: TRBD2 (6 bases). Germline loops: CDR1 GTSNPN, CDR2 SVGIG (reference sequence). The CDR3 has 13 amino acids. V was shortened by 2 bases and J by 5 bases, with 12 bases between the two germline ends. CDR3 coding DNA: TGTGCCTGGAGTCGGGGACTGGGGGAGACCCAGTACTTC. Residues: CAWSRGLGETQYF.

The J gene is TRBJ2-3, the V gene TRBV11-3, with TRBD2 matching over 9 bases. Germline CDR1 SGHNT, CDR2 YENEEA. The CDR3 length is 17 residues. The trim removed 5 bases at V and 4 bases at J, leaving 13 bases unmatched. CDR3 region: CASSLRAGGFSPDTQYF. The DNA for the CDR3 is TGTGCCAGCAGCCTGAGGGCGGGAGGGTTTTCTCCAGATACGCAGTATTTT.

The chain has TRBV11-3 and TRBJ2-1; maybe TRBD1 (6 bases). Germline-derived CDR1 and CDR2 are SGHNT and YENEEA. V gave up 4 bases and J gave up 5 bases, with 15 bases separating them. There are 15 residues in the CDR3. CDR3 in amino acids: CASSSMRTANNEQFF. Written as DNA, the CDR3 is TGTGCCAGCAGCTCGATGAGGACAGCCAACAATGAGCAGTTCTTC.

This rearrangement joins TRBV6-4 to TRBJ2-1; the match to TRBD2 covers 9 bases. The CDR3 is 16 residues long. The trim removed 5 bases at V and 8 bases at J, leaving 13 bases unmatched. CDR1 is MRHNA, CDR2 SNTAGT, per germline. CDR3 nucleotide sequence: TGTGCCAGCAGTAGAAGCGGGGGGCCCCCCCTGGATGAGCAGTTCTTC. Its protein is CASSRSGGPPLDEQFF.

The J gene is TRBJ1-2, the V gene TRBV29-1, with TRBD1 matching 7 bases. From germline, CDR1 is SQVTM and CDR2 ANQGSEA. After removal of 6 bases from V and 8 bases from J, the junction contained 12 bases not matched to a gene. CDR3 length: 13 residues. The CDR3 DNA is TGCAGCGTATCTTCGACAGGGTCGGGAGGCTACACCTTC. It is translated as CSVSSTGSGGYTF.

The chain joins TRBV19 to TRBJ2-1; D unclear. CDR3 length: 16 residues. Trimming removed 7 bases at V and 9 bases at J, with 25 bases between. Germline loops: CDR1 LNHDA, CDR2 SQIVND (reference sequence). CDR3 amino acids: CASTPRSGSAPGEQFF. In nucleotides, the CDR3 is TGTGCCAGTACCCCCCGGTCAGGTTCCGCCCCTGGTGAGCAGTTCTTC.

The V gene is TRBV4-2, the J gene TRBJ2-7; D may be TRBD2 (5 bases). Per germline, CDR1 LGHNA and CDR2 YNFKEQ. V lost 0 bases and J lost 0, with 9 bases in between. The CDR3 is 15 amino acids. The CDR3 DNA reads TGTGCCAGCAGCCAAGATCCGGGGTTCTCCTACGAGCAGTACTTC. Translated, it gives CASSQDPGFSYEQYF.

The genes are TRBV6-1 and TRBJ1-1; D is ambiguous. Germline-derived CDR1 and CDR2 are MNHNS and SASEGT. The V and J ends lost 6 bases and 5 bases respectively, with 7 bases between them. The CDR3 covers 11 residues. The CDR3 DNA reads as TGTGCCAGCAGGAGATCGACTGAAGCTTTCTTT. Its translation is CASRRSTEAFF.

The J gene is TRBJ2-7, the V gene TRBV10-1, with D perhaps matching TRBD2 (6 bases). In germline, CDR1 is WNHNN, CDR2 SYGVQD (reference sequence). Trimming took 8 bases from V and 3 from J, leaving 17 bases between them. The CDR3 totals 14 residues. Here the CDR3 DNA reads TGCGCCAGCGGGGGAGCGGGCGACCGCTACGAGCAGTACTTC. Translated: CASGGAGDRYEQYF.